One T cell receptor (beta chain) is described in this entry. Its antigen is unidentified. This sample is part of a study of CD8 T cells in Susac syndrome. Background on the study: Patients with Susac syndrome were therapy-naive, treated with corticosteroids, or treated with intravenous immunoglobulin alone when blood was collected. Overall study findings and caveats: Susac-specific public clones in total CD8+ repertoires numbered some 16; in CD8+ TEMRA repertoires, they numbered about five.

RNA in amounts of roughly 0.5 to 1 ug was reverse transcribed with random hexamers. An immunoSEQ multiplex PCR generated amplified TCR beta CDR3 products spanning 54 Vbeta and 13 Jbeta. One entry per CDR3 protein, called by TCRdb with MiXCR from the immunoSEQ multiplex PCR reads. The sample yields roughly 130,000 distinct CDR3 sequences, 85% to 95% seen once. Sequenced: CD8+ T cells from PBMCs. The sequence was obtained from a human donor with Susac syndrome.

The CDR3: CASSVEGPDTQYF. CDR3 DNA sequence: TGTGCCAGCAGCGTAGAGGGGCCAGATACGCAGTATTTT. The J gene is TRBJ2-3, the V gene TRBV9; D perhaps matches TRBD1 (5 bases). This CDR3 has 13 amino acids. Per germline, CDR1 SGDLS and CDR2 YYNGEE. Trimming removed 0 bases from V and 4 bases from J, with 6 bases in between.